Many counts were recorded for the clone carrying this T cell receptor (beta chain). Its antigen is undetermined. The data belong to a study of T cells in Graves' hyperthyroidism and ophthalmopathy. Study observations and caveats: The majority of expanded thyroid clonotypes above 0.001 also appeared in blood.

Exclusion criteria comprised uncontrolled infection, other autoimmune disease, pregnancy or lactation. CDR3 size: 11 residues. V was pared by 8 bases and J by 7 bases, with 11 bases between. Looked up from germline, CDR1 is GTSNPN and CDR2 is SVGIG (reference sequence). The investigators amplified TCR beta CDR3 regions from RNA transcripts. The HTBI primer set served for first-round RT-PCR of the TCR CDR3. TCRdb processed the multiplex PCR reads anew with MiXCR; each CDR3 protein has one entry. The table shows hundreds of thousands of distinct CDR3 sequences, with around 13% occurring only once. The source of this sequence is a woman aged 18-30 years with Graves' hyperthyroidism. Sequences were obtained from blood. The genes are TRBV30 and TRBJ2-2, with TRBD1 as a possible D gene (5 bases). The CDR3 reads CARNRNGELFF. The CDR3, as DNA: TGTGCCCGAAACAGGAACGGGGAGCTGTTTTTT. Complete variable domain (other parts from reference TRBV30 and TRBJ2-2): SQTIHQWPATLVQPVGSPLSLECTVEGTSNPNLYWYRQAAGRGLQLLFYSVGIGQISSEVPQNLSASRPQDRQFILSSKKLLLSDSGFYLCARNRNGELFFGEGSRLTVL.